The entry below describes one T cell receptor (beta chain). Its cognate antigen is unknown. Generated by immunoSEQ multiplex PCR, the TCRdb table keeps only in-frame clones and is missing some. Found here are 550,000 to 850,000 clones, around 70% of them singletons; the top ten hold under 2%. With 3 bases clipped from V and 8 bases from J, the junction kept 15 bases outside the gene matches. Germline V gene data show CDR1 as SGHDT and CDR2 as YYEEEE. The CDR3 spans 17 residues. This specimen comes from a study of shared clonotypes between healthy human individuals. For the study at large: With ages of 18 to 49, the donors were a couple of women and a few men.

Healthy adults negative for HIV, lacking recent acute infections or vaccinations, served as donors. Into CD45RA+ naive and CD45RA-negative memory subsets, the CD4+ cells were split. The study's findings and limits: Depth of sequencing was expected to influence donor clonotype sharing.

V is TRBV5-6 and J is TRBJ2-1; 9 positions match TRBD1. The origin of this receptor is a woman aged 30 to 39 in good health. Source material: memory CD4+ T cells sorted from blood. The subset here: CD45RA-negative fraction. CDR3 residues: CASSSITRDRDLDEQFF. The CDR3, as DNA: TGTGCCAGCAGCTCAATTACCCGGGACAGGGATCTCGATGAGCAGTTCTTC.